This entry concerns a single TCR beta chain. This record comes from a study of T cells in Graves' hyperthyroidism and ophthalmopathy. Study-level information: Peripheral blood was acquired at first diagnosis, ahead of any therapy whatsoever.

CDR1 GTSNPN and CDR2 SVGIG come from the germline V gene (reference sequence). The J segment lost 5 bases and the V segment lost 2 bases, leaving 8 bases of the junction unmatched. The CDR3 length is 15 residues. There were TCR beta CDR3 regions amplified from RNA transcripts. TCR CDR3 underwent first-round RT-PCR with the HTBI primer set. Each CDR3 protein gets one entry after TCRdb re-called the multiplex PCR reads with MiXCR. Counted here are 500,000 to 550,000 distinct CDR3 sequences, just under 20% occurring once; the ten biggest clones make up roughly 44%. The chain links TRBV30 to TRBJ1-4; 7 bases agree with TRBD1. The source of this sequence is a middle-aged man with Graves' ophthalmopathy. The sequenced sample consisted of blood. The CDR3 coding sequence is TGTGCCTGGAGTTCCTGGGACAGCTTAAATGAAAAACTGTTTTTT. Protein: CAWSSWDSLNEKLFF.